Listed below are T cell receptor beta chains from one sample, sequenced in a study of T cell responses to AZD1222 COVID-19 vaccine. Assay: immunoSEQ multiplex PCR; the TCRdb copy retains only in-frame clones and omits some. This sample yields around 180,000 clones, of which roughly 88% are seen a single time; 7.7% belongs to the top ten. Here the sequenced sample was peripheral blood, taken on day 0 of AZD1222 vaccination. These TCRs come from an adult in good health. The CDR3 runs from the conserved cysteine through the conserved F or W. The order of the fields is clone size, J gene, D gene, V gene, CDR3 DNA, CDR3 protein. D genes are given only for firm matches. Not every row has a clone size; where given, it reads once, few, many or a size class.

size: .; J: TRBJ2-2; D: .; V: TRBV2; DNA: TGTGCCAGCAGCAGGGACCCTATGAACACCGGGGAGCTGTTTTTT; CDR3: CASSRDPMNTGELFF
size: .; J: TRBJ2-3; D: TRBD2; V: TRBV6-2/TRBV6-3; DNA: TGTGCCAGCAGCCCGAACCAGCGGGGGGGCCCCCCAGATACGCAGTATTTT; CDR3: CASSPNQRGGPPDTQYF
size: .; J: TRBJ2-2; D: .; V: TRBV6-1; DNA: TGTGCCAGCAGTGAATGGGAGGAGCTGTTTTTT; CDR3: CASSEWEELFF
size: .; J: TRBJ2-7; D: .; V: TRBV30; DNA: TGTGCCTGGAGTAGGGGCAGCTACGAGCAGTACTTC; CDR3: CAWSRGSYEQYF
size: .; J: TRBJ2-7; D: .; V: TRBV27; DNA: TGTGCCAGCAGTCTCAAGGGGTACGAGCAGTACTTC; CDR3: CASSLKGYEQYF
size: .; J: TRBJ1-2; D: .; V: TRBV2; DNA: TGTGCCAGCAGTGAAGAAGGATCGCAGTATGGCTACACCTTC; CDR3: CASSEEGSQYGYTF
size: .; J: TRBJ2-5; D: .; V: TRBV28; DNA: TGTGCCAGCAGCCTTGTGGCGACCCAAGAGACCCAGTACTTC; CDR3: CASSLVATQETQYF
size: .; J: TRBJ2-5; D: .; V: TRBV7-6; DNA: TGTGCCAGCAGCTCTCTCGGGACAAACCAAGAGACCCAGTACTTC; CDR3: CASSSLGTNQETQYF
size: .; J: TRBJ1-5; D: .; V: TRBV28; DNA: TGTGCCAGCAGTTTACCACAGGATGCCCGGCCCCAGCATTTT; CDR3: CASSLPQDARPQHF
size: .; J: TRBJ2-1; D: TRBD2; V: TRBV11-2; DNA: TGTGCCAGCAGCTCAACTAGCGGGGGGGCCCTGGGGCGAAGTGAGCAGTTCTTC; CDR3: CASSSTSGGALGRSEQFF
size: .; J: TRBJ2-3; D: TRBD2; V: TRBV3-1/TRBV3-2; DNA: TGTGCCAGCAGCCAAGGGTCGCGGGGGGGTTTATCAGATACGCAGTATTTT; CDR3: CASSQGSRGGLSDTQYF
size: .; J: TRBJ2-1; D: .; V: TRBV4-1; DNA: TGCGCCAGCAGCCAAGGCCCTCCCTCGGGTAGGACCTACAATGAGCAGTTCTTC; CDR3: CASSQGPPSGRTYNEQFF
size: .; J: TRBJ1-2; D: TRBD1; V: TRBV30; DNA: TGTGCCTGGAGCGACAGGGGGCGCGGCTACACCTTC; CDR3: CAWSDRGRGYTF
size: .; J: TRBJ2-1; D: TRBD1; V: TRBV7-3; DNA: TGTGCCAGCAGCCGAGCGGGACAGGGCCCCAATGAGCAGTTCTTC; CDR3: CASSRAGQGPNEQFF
size: .; J: TRBJ1-2; D: TRBD1; V: TRBV30; DNA: TGTGCCTGGAGTACCAGGGGGAACTATGGCTACACCTTC; CDR3: CAWSTRGNYGYTF
size: .; J: TRBJ2-1; D: .; V: TRBV19; DNA: TGTGCCAGTAGTATGAATGTCCCCGAGCAGTGGTTCTTC; CDR3: CASSMNVPEQWFF
size: once; J: TRBJ2-1; D: .; V: TRBV5-1; DNA: TGCGCCAGCAGCTTGGGAGGGACTGCGGCCTACAATGAGCAGTTCTTC; CDR3: CASSLGGTAAYNEQFF
size: .; J: TRBJ2-7; D: .; V: TRBV7-3; DNA: TGTGCCAGCAGCCCGCAGGCGTCTAACTCCTACGAGCAGTACTTC; CDR3: CASSPQASNSYEQYF
size: .; J: TRBJ1-2; D: .; V: TRBV28; DNA: TGTGCCAGCAGTTTAAGAAGCGGGGGCTACACCTTC; CDR3: CASSLRSGGYTF
size: .; J: TRBJ1-1; D: TRBD1; V: TRBV7-9; DNA: TGTGCCAGCAACCTAGAGGACAGGGCGGACACTGAAGCTTTCTTT; CDR3: CASNLEDRADTEAFF
size: .; J: TRBJ1-5; D: TRBD1; V: TRBV12-3/TRBV12-4; DNA: TGTGCCAGCAGAGACAGGGGGCCCCAGCATTTT; CDR3: CASRDRGPQHF
size: .; J: TRBJ2-7; D: .; V: TRBV6-2/TRBV6-3; DNA: TGTGCCAGCAGTTATTACGGGACTGGAATCTACGAGCAGTACTTC; CDR3: CASSYYGTGIYEQYF
size: few; J: TRBJ1-3; D: .; V: TRBV14; DNA: TGTGCCAGCAGCCCCTTGCAGAGGGGCTCTGGAAACACCATATATTTT; CDR3: CASSPLQRGSGNTIYF
size: once; J: TRBJ2-2; D: TRBD1; V: TRBV10-3; DNA: TGTGCCGGCAGACAGGGCGGGACCGGGGAGCTGTTTTTT; CDR3: CAGRQGGTGELFF
size: .; J: TRBJ1-1; D: .; V: TRBV10-3; DNA: TGTGCCATCAGTGACTCCCAGGAGGTGAACACTGAAGCTTTCTTT; CDR3: CAISDSQEVNTEAFF
size: .; J: TRBJ2-2; D: .; V: TRBV28; DNA: TGTGCCAGCAGTTTATTTAGGCAGGGCGGGGAGCTGTTTTTT; CDR3: CASSLFRQGGELFF
size: .; J: TRBJ1-1; D: .; V: TRBV30; DNA: TGTGCCTGGACCGCACGATGGGACATGAACACTGAAGCTTTCTTT; CDR3: CAWTARWDMNTEAFF
size: .; J: TRBJ1-1; D: .; V: TRBV2; DNA: TGTGCCATCTACAAAAAAGGGGCAGGGCCTGGAGCCTTGAACACTGAAGCTTTCTTT; CDR3: CAIYKKGAGPGALNTEAFF
size: .; J: TRBJ1-2; D: .; V: TRBV27; DNA: TGTGCCAGCGGGGTGCTAAAGGGGCTCGACGGCTACACCTTC; CDR3: CASGVLKGLDGYTF
size: once; J: TRBJ1-5; D: TRBD1; V: TRBV4-2; DNA: TGTGCCAGCAGCCTCACCGGGACAGGGGATCAGCCCCAGCATTTT; CDR3: CASSLTGTGDQPQHF
size: .; J: TRBJ1-6; D: .; V: TRBV19; DNA: TGTGCCAGTAGTATATCCACAAGGGAACATAATTCACCCCTCCACTTT; CDR3: CASSISTREHNSPLHF
size: .; J: TRBJ2-2; D: .; V: TRBV29-1; DNA: TGCAGCGTTTCTAGGCAGCTCTTGACCGGGGAGCTGTTTTTT; CDR3: CSVSRQLLTGELFF
size: .; J: TRBJ2-7; D: TRBD2; V: TRBV28; DNA: TGTGCCAGCAGCCCGGGAGGGGTGTCCTACGAGCAGTACTTC; CDR3: CASSPGGVSYEQYF
size: .; J: TRBJ1-1; D: .; V: TRBV2; DNA: TGTGCCAGCAGTCCCACAGGGTGGAAGACTGAAGCTTTCTTT; CDR3: CASSPTGWKTEAFF
size: .; J: TRBJ1-1; D: TRBD1; V: TRBV2; DNA: TGTGCCAGCAGTGTGGACAGGGTTAACACTGAAGCTTTCTTT; CDR3: CASSVDRVNTEAFF
size: .; J: TRBJ2-7; D: TRBD1; V: TRBV9; DNA: TGTGCCAGCAGCGCCCGGGACAGGGGGGTCTACGAGCAGTACTTC; CDR3: CASSARDRGVYEQYF
size: few; J: TRBJ1-2; D: .; V: TRBV25-1; DNA: TGTGCCAGCAGTGACTCGGCCGGACAGCATGGCTACACCTTC; CDR3: CASSDSAGQHGYTF
size: .; J: TRBJ1-5; D: .; V: TRBV19; DNA: TGTGCCAGTAGTATATGGTGGGCTAGCAATCAGCCCCAGCATTTT; CDR3: CASSIWWASNQPQHF
size: .; J: TRBJ1-1; D: .; V: TRBV5-1; DNA: TGCGCCAGCAGCCGAGGGGTGAACACTGAAGCTTTCTTT; CDR3: CASSRGVNTEAFF
size: once; J: TRBJ2-7; D: TRBD2; V: TRBV20-1; DNA: TGCAGTGCGAGTCTCACGGGACTAGCGGGGGAGGCCTTCGGGTACGAGCAGTACTTC; CDR3: CSASLTGLAGEAFGYEQYF
size: .; J: TRBJ2-1; D: TRBD1; V: TRBV15; DNA: TGTGCCACCAGCGGTCAAAGACAGGGGGCGACCCTCTCCTACAATGAGCAGTTCTTC; CDR3: CATSGQRQGATLSYNEQFF
size: .; J: TRBJ2-3; D: TRBD2; V: TRBV5-6; DNA: TGTGCCAGCAGCTTCTCTGCAGCGGGGGTCAAAGATACGCAGTATTTT; CDR3: CASSFSAAGVKDTQYF
size: .; J: TRBJ1-1; D: .; V: TRBV2; DNA: TGTGCCAGCAGAAGACAGGTGGTGGGTGAAGCTTTCTTT; CDR3: CASRRQVVGEAFF
size: once; J: TRBJ1-3; D: .; V: TRBV28; DNA: TGTGCCAGCGCCGACAATACGAAAATGAGAAACACCATATATTTT; CDR3: CASADNTKMRNTIYF
size: .; J: TRBJ2-7; D: .; V: TRBV29-1; DNA: TGCAGCGCTGTAGTGGCGACCTTCACCTACGAGCAGTACTTC; CDR3: CSAVVATFTYEQYF
size: .; J: TRBJ1-2; D: .; V: TRBV27; DNA: TGTGCCAGCAGTCCGGACGGCTATGGCTACACCTTC; CDR3: CASSPDGYGYTF
size: .; J: TRBJ2-2; D: .; V: TRBV28; DNA: TGTGCCAGCAGTTTACCCACCGGGGAGCTGTTTTTT; CDR3: CASSLPTGELFF
size: .; J: TRBJ2-3; D: .; V: TRBV5-1; DNA: TGCGCCAGCAGCTTGGGGGCCACAGGGTTCACAGATACGCAGTATTTT; CDR3: CASSLGATGFTDTQYF
size: .; J: TRBJ1-6; D: .; V: TRBV5-4; DNA: TGTGCCAGCAGCTTGGATAACTCCTATAATTCACCCCTCCACTTT; CDR3: CASSLDNSYNSPLHF
size: .; J: TRBJ1-4; D: .; V: TRBV20-1; DNA: TGCAGTGCTAGTCAGGGCAGGGTTAATGAAAAACTGTTTTTT; CDR3: CSASQGRVNEKLFF
size: .; J: TRBJ2-1; D: .; V: TRBV6-4; DNA: TGTGCCAGCAGTGTAGGGCCGCTGGGTTACAATGAGCAGTTCTTC; CDR3: CASSVGPLGYNEQFF
size: .; J: TRBJ2-7; D: .; V: TRBV9; DNA: TGTGCCAGCAGCCCCCAGCGAGGGACCGCCCGGAGCGACGAGCAGTACTTC; CDR3: CASSPQRGTARSDEQYF
size: .; J: TRBJ2-5; D: .; V: TRBV5-1; DNA: TGCGCCAGCAGCTTGGAGGCGCCCTCCGATCAAGAGACCCAGTACTTC; CDR3: CASSLEAPSDQETQYF
size: .; J: TRBJ1-1; D: .; V: TRBV7-3; DNA: TGTGCCAGCAGCTCCCACTCTGAGTCTGAAGCTTTCTTT; CDR3: CASSSHSESEAFF